The 31 T cell receptor beta chains below all came from one sample that was sequenced in a study of blood T cell repertoires in COVID-19. TCRdb's copy holds only in-frame clones and misses some; the assay was immunoSEQ multiplex PCR. The repertoire holds fewer than 250,000 clones, with 88% as singletons. Specimen: peripheral blood. The receptors stem from a human donor in a cohort sampled during active COVID-19.

The genes are TRBV5-3 and TRBJ2-7; TRBD2 matches at 10 bases. TRBV5-3 is filed as an ORF, its function uncertain. The CDR3 sequence is 15 residues long. With 4 bases clipped from V and 2 bases from J, the junction kept 6 bases outside the gene matches. CDR3 DNA sequence: TGTGCCAGAAGCCCAGGGACTAGCGATACCTACGAGCAGTACTTC. Translating gives CARSPGTSDTYEQYF.

The rearrangement uses TRBV19 and TRBJ2-7, with TRBD2 identical over 7 bases. Trimming took 3 bases from V and 2 from J; bases not matched to a gene: 7. The germline V gene has CDR1 LNHDA and CDR2 SQIVND (reference sequence). The CDR3 spans 15 residues. CDR3: CASSIVTGGAYEQYF. In nucleotides, the CDR3 is TGTGCCAGTAGTATCGTAACGGGGGGAGCCTACGAGCAGTACTTC. The variable domain in full, with the rest retrieved from reference TRBV19 and TRBJ2-7, is DGGITQSPKYLFRKEGQNVTLSCEQNLNHDAMYWYRQDPGQGLRLIYYSQIVNDFQKGDIAEGYSVSREKKESFPLTVTSAQKNPTAFYLCASSIVTGGAYEQYFGPGTRLTVT.

The chain joins TRBV5-1 to TRBJ2-7, with 7 bases identical to TRBD1. The CDR3 totals 15 residues. CDR1 and CDR2 from the germline V gene are SGHRS and YFSETQ. Trimming removed 4 bases from V and 2 bases from J; junction bases left unmatched: 9. CDR3 amino acids: CASSRDGRGTYEQYF. In DNA, the CDR3 is TGCGCCAGCAGCCGCGACGGCAGGGGGACCTACGAGCAGTACTTC. Full variable domain (missing parts from reference TRBV5-1 and TRBJ2-7): KAGVTQTPRYLIKTRGQQVTLSCSPISGHRSVSWYQQTPGQGLQFLFEYFSETQRNKGNFPGRFSGRQFSNSRSEMNVSTLELGDSALYLCASSRDGRGTYEQYFGPGTRLTVT.

This clone occurred once. This chain joins TRBV3-1 (or the pseudogene TRBV3-2) and TRBJ1-5; D may be TRBD1 (6 bases). The CDR3 extends over 14 amino acids. CDR1 and CDR2 from the germline V gene are LGHDT and YNNKEL (reference sequence). Trimming pared 6 bases from V and 4 bases from J, leaving 13 bases between. CDR3 nucleotides: TGTGCCAGCAGTACAGGGTCAACTAATCAGCCCCAGCATTTT. It specifies CASSTGSTNQPQHF.

The rearrangement links TRBV30 to TRBJ2-7; D gene uncertain. V was clipped by 4 bases and J by 2 bases, with 12 bases between them. The germline CDR1 and CDR2 sequences are GTSNPN and SVGIG (reference sequence). The CDR3 has 13 amino acids. CDR3 residues: CAWKSSVAYEQYF. Here the CDR3 DNA reads TGTGCCTGGAAATCTAGTGTGGCCTACGAGCAGTACTTC.

The chain uses TRBV18 and TRBJ2-2; 7 nucleotides line up with TRBD1. The junction had 9 bases not matched to a gene; V was cut back by 5 bases and J by 0 bases. Per the germline V gene, CDR1 is KGHSH and CDR2 is LQKENI. The CDR3 has 17 residues. CDR3 region: CASSFGTGTANTGELFF. The CDR3 region has the DNA TGTGCCAGCTCATTCGGGACCGGGACAGCGAACACCGGGGAGCTGTTTTTT.

V is TRBV10-2 and J is TRBJ2-1, with D tentatively TRBD2 (6 bases). CDR3 size: 12 residues. V lost 8 bases and J 8 bases, leaving 13 bases between the germline ends. Germline assignment: CDR1 WSHSY and CDR2 SAAADI. CDR3 nucleotides: TGCGCCAGCGGACTAAGGCGTGATGAGCAGTTCTTC. Translating it yields CASGLRRDEQFF.

The V call is TRBV19, the J call TRBJ2-3; a weak D match, TRBD2 (7 bases). This CDR3 has 14 residues. V was pared by 7 bases and J by 3 bases, with 14 bases between. Germline CDR1 reads LNHDA; CDR2 reads SQIVND (reference sequence). CDR3 coding DNA: TGTGCCAGTAAGGGGGGGGTGAAAACAGATACGCAGTATTTT. Protein sequence: CASKGGVKTDTQYF.

V gene TRBV7-9 combines with J gene TRBJ2-5; TRBD2 matches 9 bases. V shed 5 bases and J 0 bases; nucleotides not matched to a gene: 10. The CDR3 runs to 17 residues. Germline V gene data show CDR1 as SEHNR and CDR2 as FQNEAQ (reference sequence). Here the CDR3 reads CASSPRTSGPNQETQYF. DNA for the CDR3: TGTGCCAGCAGCCCAAGAACTAGCGGGCCCAACCAAGAGACCCAGTACTTC.

The chain employs TRBV24-1 and TRBJ1-4; 7 nucleotides match TRBD1. The V and J ends lost 11 bases and 4 bases, in that order; junction bases with no gene match: 3. Germline V gene data show CDR1 as KGHDR and CDR2 as SFDVKD. The CDR3 contains 12 residues. CDR3 region: CARQGLNEKLFF. Here the CDR3 DNA reads TGTGCCAGACAGGGACTTAATGAAAAACTGTTTTTT.

The rearrangement links TRBV5-4 to TRBJ2-1; 13 bases map to TRBD2. The germline gives CDR1 SGHNT, CDR2 YYREEE (reference sequence). J gave up 13 bases and V 1 base, and 8 bases lay outside the gene matches. The length of the CDR3 is 15 residues. As DNA, the CDR3 is TGTGCCAGCAGCTTGACAGGACTAGCGGGAGTAAACCAGTTCTTC. The encoded protein is CASSLTGLAGVNQFF. The full variable domain, with the rest looked up from reference TRBV5-4 and TRBJ2-1, is ETGVTQSPTHLIKTRGQQVTLRCSSQSGHNTVSWYQQALGQGPQFIFQYYREEENGRGNFPPRFSGLQFPNYSSELNVNALELDDSALYLCASSLTGLAGVNQFFGPGTRLTVL.

The chain has TRBV6-5 and TRBJ1-6; D possibly corresponds to TRBD1 (5 bases). There are 15 residues in the CDR3. The germline CDR1 and CDR2 sequences are MNHEY and SVGAGI. Deletions cut 5 bases from V and 8 bases from J, with 16 bases between. The chain's CDR3 is CASSPGGYVDSPLHF. DNA of the CDR3: TGTGCCAGCAGTCCCGGGGGGTACGTGGATTCACCCCTCCACTTT.

The V and J genes are TRBV19 and TRBJ1-5; D is ambiguous. This CDR3 region has 14 residues. In germline, CDR1 is LNHDA, CDR2 SQIVND (reference sequence). V was pared by 3 bases and J by 3 bases, with 9 bases between. This CDR3 reads CASSIQSSNQPQHF. In DNA, the CDR3 is TGTGCCAGTAGTATTCAGTCCTCCAATCAGCCCCAGCATTTT.

The chain is built from TRBV11-1 and TRBJ1-1, with D perhaps matching TRBD1 (6 bases). The V gene's germline CDR1 is SGHAT and CDR2 FQDESV (reference sequence). The CDR3 has 13 residues. Trimming took off 3 bases at V and 4 bases at J, with 9 bases between the two ends. CDR3 nucleotide sequence: TGTGCCAGCAGCTTTACAGGGAGCACTGAAGCTTTCTTT. This gives the protein CASSFTGSTEAFF.

The V and J genes are TRBV5-4 and TRBJ2-7; the match to TRBD1 covers 7 bases. V lost 5 bases, J lost 2 bases, and 7 bases stayed unmatched. Germline values: CDR1 SGHNT, CDR2 YYREEE (reference sequence). The CDR3 loop spans 14 amino acids. CDR3 coding DNA: TGTGCCAGCAGTCAACAGGGGCCGGCCTACGAGCAGTACTTC. This gives the protein CASSQQGPAYEQYF.

This clone was recorded once. V is TRBV7-2 and J is TRBJ1-1, with 8 positions matching TRBD1. The V and J ends lost 5 bases and 3 bases, in that order; junction bases with no gene match: 5. There are 14 residues in the CDR3. Germline assignment: CDR1 SGHTA and CDR2 FQGNSA. The CDR3 sequence: CASSPGQVHTEAFF. CDR3 DNA sequence: TGTGCCAGCAGCCCGGGACAGGTCCACACTGAAGCTTTCTTT. Full variable domain (rest looked up from reference TRBV7-2 and TRBJ1-1): GAGVSQSPSNKVTEKGKDVELRCDPISGHTALYWYRQSLGQGLEFLIYFQGNSAPDKSGLPSDRFSAERTGGSVSTLTIQRTQQEDSAVYLCASSPGQVHTEAFFGQGTRLTVV.

V is TRBV4-2 and J is TRBJ1-5, with D tentatively TRBD1 (5 bases). V shed 0 bases and J shed 5 bases, with 5 bases lying between them. CDR3 length: 13 amino acids. Germline V gives CDR1 LGHNA, CDR2 YNFKEQ. CDR3 sequence reads: CASSQEGDQPQHF. Here the CDR3 DNA reads TGTGCCAGCAGCCAAGAAGGGGATCAGCCCCAGCATTTT.

This clone was seen only once. J is TRBJ2-3 and V is TRBV7-2; tentative D call: TRBD2 (5 bases). The CDR3 contains 15 residues. V was pared by 5 bases and J by 1 base, with 13 bases between. Germline lookup yields CDR1 SGHTA and CDR2 FQGNSA. The CDR3 here is CASSTPGSGTDTQYF. The DNA of the CDR3 is TGTGCCAGCAGCACTCCGGGGTCCGGCACAGATACGCAGTATTTT.

In the case of this clone: An end of the junction differs from the germline gene, which may be a read error. The CDR3 nucleotides read TGCCTCAGGGTGGATACGCAGTATTTT. This codes for CLRVDTQYF. The chain recombines TRBV24-1 with TRBJ2-3; D may be TRBD1 (5 bases). Germline lookup yields CDR1 KGHDR and CDR2 SFDVKD. This CDR3 spans 9 amino acids.

The chain employs TRBV7-2 and TRBJ2-1; tentative D call: TRBD2 (6 bases). The CDR3 runs 16 residues. Germline CDR1 reads SGHTA; CDR2 reads FQGNSA. V was clipped by 3 bases and J by 9 bases, with 21 bases between them. The CDR3 protein is CASSLNPPPTSIEQFF. The CDR3, as DNA: TGTGCCAGCAGCTTGAACCCACCCCCTACTAGCATTGAGCAGTTCTTC. Using reference TRBV7-2 and TRBJ2-1 for the parts outside the CDR3, the full variable domain is GAGVSQSPSNKVTEKGKDVELRCDPISGHTALYWYRQSLGQGLEFLIYFQGNSAPDKSGLPSDRFSAERTGGSVSTLTIQRTQQEDSAVYLCASSLNPPPTSIEQFFGPGTRLTVL.

The chain couples TRBV28 to TRBJ2-3, with no clear D. The germline CDR1 and CDR2 sequences are MDHEN and SYDVKM. Trimming took 2 bases from V and 5 from J, leaving 11 bases between them. The CDR3 consists of 14 residues. The CDR3 protein is CASSLLDRVDTQYF. CDR3 nucleotides: TGTGCCAGCAGTTTACTAGATCGGGTAGATACGCAGTATTTT. The entire variable domain, with the rest obtained from reference TRBV28 and TRBJ2-3, is as follows: DVKVTQSSRYLVKRTGEKVFLECVQDMDHENMFWYRQDPGLGLRLIYFSYDVKMKEKGDIPEGYSVSREKKERFSLILESASTNQTSMYLCASSLLDRVDTQYFGPGTRLTVL.

The chain carries TRBV4-3 and TRBJ2-1, with a weak D call TRBD2 (5 bases). The CDR3 runs 16 residues. The germline V and J ends were trimmed by 0 bases and 5 bases, with 14 bases remaining between them. Germline V gives CDR1 LGHNA, CDR2 YSLEER. The CDR3: CASSQERRLPNNEQFF. CDR3 bases: TGCGCCAGCAGCCAAGAAAGGAGACTACCCAACAATGAGCAGTTCTTC.

V usage is TRBV19 and J usage is TRBJ1-5, with TRBD1 matching over 12 bases. The CDR3 loop spans 17 amino acids. Germline CDR1 is LNHDA and CDR2 is SQIVND (reference sequence). V shed 4 bases, J shed 2 bases, and the junction held 6 bases outside the gene matches. The CDR3 here is CASSRDRGPGGNQPQHF. In DNA, the CDR3 is TGTGCCAGTAGTAGGGACAGGGGGCCGGGGGGCAATCAGCCCCAGCATTTT.

This clone was seen only once. The chain uses TRBV5-4 and TRBJ1-1; D not resolved. Trimming pared 0 bases from V and 11 bases from J, leaving 14 bases between. Germline V CDR1 and CDR2: SGHNT, YYREEE (reference sequence). CDR3 length: 13 residues. The CDR3 DNA reads as TGTGCCAGCAGCTTGGAGGTACGGGGATACGCTTTCTTT. It encodes CASSLEVRGYAFF.

The chain carries TRBV9 and TRBJ2-7; D may be TRBD2 (6 bases). The CDR3 has 12 amino acids. V gave up 7 bases and J gave up 1 base, with 9 bases separating them. CDR1 is SGDLS, CDR2 YYNGEE, per germline. CDR3 protein: CASGGLSYEQYF. CDR3 DNA sequence: TGTGCCAGCGGAGGACTATCCTACGAGCAGTACTTC.

About this clone: The same CDR3 arises from other DNA sequences in this sample as well. CDR3 in amino acids: CASSVGTGPYEQYF. The CDR3 DNA follows: TGTGCCAGCAGCGTAGGGACAGGGCCATACGAGCAGTACTTC. V usage is TRBV9 and J usage is TRBJ2-7; 8 nucleotides align to TRBD1. Germline loops: CDR1 SGDLS, CDR2 YYNGEE. J gave up 4 bases and V 0 bases, and 3 bases lay outside the gene matches. The CDR3 spans 14 residues.

This clone was counted a few times. V and J are TRBV7-9 and TRBJ2-7; perhaps TRBD2 as D (7 bases). The germline V and J ends were trimmed by 5 bases and 3 bases, with 17 bases remaining between them. This CDR3 is 15 amino acids long. CDR1 and CDR2 (germline): SEHNR, FQNEAQ (reference sequence). In nucleotides, the CDR3 is TGTGCCAGCAGCCGCGGCGGGGGCAAGGACTACGAGCAGTACTTC. This codes for CASSRGGGKDYEQYF.

This rearrangement joins TRBV6-2 or TRBV6-3 to TRBJ2-2; TRBD2 matches 13 bases. CDR1 and CDR2 (germline): MNHEY, SVGEGT. This CDR3 has 16 amino acids. With V trimmed by 5 bases and J by 5 bases, 5 bases remained unmatched. CDR3 coding DNA: TGTGCCAGCAGTCCCGGACTAGCGGGGGAAACCGGGGAGCTGTTTTTT. Protein sequence: CASSPGLAGETGELFF.

This clone was counted a single time. The rearrangement uses TRBV11-2 and TRBJ1-4, with a possible D match to TRBD1 (5 bases). Germline-derived CDR1 and CDR2 are SGHAT and FQNNGV. The V and J ends lost 2 bases and 2 bases respectively, with 9 bases between them. This CDR3 has 15 residues. This CDR3 reads CASSLSGLTNEKLFF. The CDR3 DNA is TGTGCCAGCAGCTTATCAGGGTTGACTAATGAAAAACTGTTTTTT.

This sequence joins TRBV13 and TRBJ2-5; D is ambiguous. Trimming shortened V by 3 bases and J by 5 bases, and 16 bases separated the two germline ends. Germline CDR1 is PRHDT and CDR2 is FYEKMQ (reference sequence). This CDR3 region has 15 residues. The CDR3 DNA sequence: TGTGCCAGCAGCTTCCCCGACGGCGGTACGGAGACCCAGTACTTC. Its translation: CASSFPDGGTETQYF.

The chain has TRBV7-8 and TRBJ2-1, with 9 bases lining up with TRBD1. The CDR3 spans 16 residues. Germline loops: CDR1 SGHVS, CDR2 FQNEAQ. V was clipped by 5 bases and J by 8 bases; unmatched bases: 13. For the CDR3, the DNA is TGTGCCAGCAGCCGCCGGGTCAGACAGGGGGTCGATGAGCAGTTCTTC. The encoded protein is CASSRRVRQGVDEQFF.